Following are 15 T cell receptor beta chains from one sample sequenced in a study of OX40 agonist ivuxolimab in advanced cancers. Library method: the immunoSEQ multiplex PCR assay. TCRdb carries this immuneACCESS record with in-frame sequences only. Its versions omit some clonotypes, under half of them owing to an unresolved V gene in the studies checked, with the rest unexplained. The sample table shows 25,000 or so clones, and roughly 71% are seen once. About 2% of the sample goes to the ten largest clones. Specimen: CD4+ or CD8+ T cells sorted from blood, collected in a trial of the OX40 agonist ivuxolimab. These TCRs come from an adult with an advanced solid tumor such as melanoma, head and neck, liver or kidney cancer.

This chain connects TRBV14 to TRBJ1-1; a weak D match, TRBD1 (5 bases). CDR1 and CDR2 from the germline V gene are SGHDN and FVKESK. This CDR3 is built from 18 residues. The V end was cut by 4 bases, the J end by 7 bases, with 28 bases between. The CDR3 reads CASSPRRTGPFWRGEAFF. In DNA, the CDR3 is TGTGCCAGCAGCCCCCGTCGGACGGGGCCATTTTGGAGGGGTGAAGCTTTCTTT.

V usage is TRBV29-1 and J usage is TRBJ1-2, with 12 bases identical to TRBD1. Trimming cost V 7 bases and J 4 bases; bases outside gene matches: 4. The CDR3 is 13 residues long. Germline V gene sequence: CDR1 SQVTM, CDR2 ANQGSEA. The CDR3 region has the DNA TGCAGCGCCTCGGGACAGGGGGCCTATGGCTACACCTTC. Protein product: CSASGQGAYGYTF.

This sequence joins TRBV10-3 and TRBJ2-7; 7 bases are a match to TRBD2. V shed 5 bases and J 4 bases; nucleotides not matched to a gene: 8. The CDR3 loop spans 14 amino acids. Germline lookup yields CDR1 ENHRY and CDR2 SYGVKD. The CDR3 protein is CAISQRGEGYEQYF. Here the CDR3 DNA reads TGTGCCATCAGTCAGCGGGGAGAGGGGTACGAGCAGTACTTC.

This clone was detected once. The CDR3 nucleotides are TGTGCCAGCAGCTTAGGCTGGGGGGGCTCTGGGGCCAACGTCCTGACTTTC. It specifies CASSLGWGGSGANVLTF. The chain is built from TRBV13 and TRBJ2-6; TRBD2 agrees at 7 bases. Germline V gene data show CDR1 as PRHDT and CDR2 as FYEKMQ (reference sequence). The CDR3 has 17 amino acids. Unmatched junction bases numbered 2, after V lost 0 bases and J lost 0 bases. The whole variable domain, filled in from reference TRBV13 and TRBJ2-6, reads AAGVIQSPRHLIKEKRETATLKCYPIPRHDTVYWYQQGPGQDPQFLISFYEKMQSDKGSIPDRFSAQQFSDYHSELNMSSLELGDSALYFCASSLGWGGSGANVLTFGAGSRLTVL.

The chain uses TRBV4-2 and TRBJ2-3; TRBD2 agrees at 10 bases. The V segment lost 4 bases and the J segment 4 bases; nucleotides outside the gene matches: 8. This CDR3 contains 16 residues. CDR1 LGHNA and CDR2 YNFKEQ come from the germline V gene. CDR3 nucleotide sequence: TGTGCCAGCAGCCCGCTAGCGGGGGCTGGGGCAGATACGCAGTATTTT. Its protein product is CASSPLAGAGADTQYF.

This rearrangement joins TRBV19 to TRBJ2-7; 7 bases agree with TRBD2. The CDR3 has 15 residues. The germline gives CDR1 LNHDA, CDR2 SQIVND (reference sequence). Germline trimming cut 1 base from V and 2 bases from J; bases unmatched to any gene: 5. The CDR3 here is CASSIGSGPTYEQYF. CDR3 sequence (DNA): TGTGCCAGTAGTATAGGTAGCGGGCCGACCTACGAGCAGTACTTC.

The chain links TRBV18 to TRBJ2-1; the match to TRBD2 covers 12 bases. V trimming: 5 bases; J trimming: 5 bases; junction bases outside the gene matches: 7. Per the germline V gene, CDR1 is KGHSH and CDR2 is LQKENI. This CDR3 region has 16 residues. Here the CDR3 DNA reads TGTGCCAGCTCAAAGGGACTAGCGGGCAAACACAATGAGCAGTTCTTC. It encodes CASSKGLAGKHNEQFF.

This clone has just a few counts. V is TRBV27 and J is TRBJ1-6; 7 nucleotides align to TRBD1. This CDR3 is built from 18 residues. Germline V gene data show CDR1 as MNHEY and CDR2 as SMNVEV (reference sequence). Unmatched junction bases numbered 15, after V lost 3 bases and J lost 7 bases. The CDR3 is CASSLEGAGLAGNSPLHF. The CDR3 region has the DNA TGTGCCAGCAGTTTGGAGGGGGCCGGCTTAGCGGGAAATTCACCCCTCCACTTT.

The chain carries TRBV27 and TRBJ2-7; TRBD1 agrees at 7 bases. This CDR3 spans 13 amino acids. Germline trimming cut 6 bases from V and 2 bases from J; bases unmatched to any gene: 4. Germline V lookup: CDR1 MNHEY, CDR2 SMNVEV (reference sequence). The CDR3 spells CASSLQGPYEQYF. The CDR3 DNA follows: TGTGCCAGCAGCTTACAGGGGCCCTACGAGCAGTACTTC.

CDR3 nucleotide sequence: TGTGCCAGCAGCCAAGATAGGGCAGGCTATGGCTACACCTTC. Its translation is CASSQDRAGYGYTF. This chain uses TRBV4-2 with TRBJ1-2; D remains ambiguous. Deletions cut 0 bases from V and 4 bases from J, with 9 bases between. The CDR3 runs to 14 residues. Germline V gene data show CDR1 as LGHNA and CDR2 as YNFKEQ.

The chain is built from TRBV15 and TRBJ2-5, with D uncertain. V lost 5 bases and J 5 bases, leaving 6 bases between the germline ends. The CDR3 covers 11 residues. The germline V gene has CDR1 LNHNV and CDR2 YYDKDF (reference sequence). This CDR3 is CATSGRETQYF. In DNA, the CDR3 is TGTGCCACCAGCGGGCGGGAGACCCAGTACTTC.

The chain uses TRBV7-9 and TRBJ2-2; D may be TRBD2 (5 bases). CDR1 is SEHNR, CDR2 FQNEAQ, per germline (reference sequence). The CDR3 runs 13 residues. Trimming took off 2 bases at V and 6 bases at J, with 7 bases between the two ends. This CDR3 is CASSLSGSGELFF. CDR3 in DNA: TGTGCCAGCAGCTTATCGGGGTCCGGGGAGCTGTTTTTT.

The gene calls are TRBV6-1 and TRBJ2-3; D is undetermined. The V and J ends lost 5 bases and 1 base respectively, with 10 bases between them. Looked up from germline, CDR1 is MNHNS and CDR2 is SASEGT. CDR3 length: 14 amino acids. CDR3 residues: CASSRTSRTDTQYF. The CDR3 region has the DNA TGTGCCAGCAGTCGCACCTCGCGCACAGATACGCAGTATTTT.

The chain links TRBV7-2 to TRBJ2-4; the D call may be TRBD1 or TRBD2 (5 bases each). Trimming removed 5 bases from V and 3 bases from J, with 23 bases in between. CDR3 length: 18 residues. From germline, CDR1 is SGHTA and CDR2 FQGNSA. The CDR3 DNA sequence: TGTGCCAGCAGCCCAGGAGGAGCAGGGCGCGTGGGCAAAAACATTCAGTACTTC. Translated: CASSPGGAGRVGKNIQYF.

This chain connects TRBV14 to TRBJ2-1; TRBD1 might be the D (6 bases). This CDR3 is built from 16 residues. Trimming removed 3 bases from V and 4 bases from J, with 16 bases in between. CDR1 and CDR2 (germline): SGHDN, FVKESK. The DNA of the CDR3 is TGTGCCAGCAGCCAGCCCGGGACAAACCCTTACAATGAGCAGTTCTTC. Protein: CASSQPGTNPYNEQFF.